The present TCR beta chain was sequenced within a study of T cells in localized non-small cell lung cancer. Study conclusions and caveats: Longer survival (overall) was linked to higher T cell density in blood. Among the top 100 tumor clones, a median 57 appeared in adjacent lung. In uninvolved adjacent lung, T cell clonality reached its highest value, exceeding tumor. One tumor region alone was sequenced, and heterogeneity therefore remains possible.

The germline CDR1 and CDR2 sequences are MNHEY and SMNVEV (reference sequence). This CDR3 spans 16 amino acids. After removal of 5 bases from V and 3 bases from J, the junction contained 8 bases not matched to a gene. As to this clone: The antigen is not known.

Data came from immunoSEQ multiplex PCR; TCRdb stores just in-frame clones and leaves some out. The data show around 22,000 clones, 70% to 90% seen once. V is TRBV27 and J is TRBJ2-2, with 8 nucleotides matching TRBD2. The receptor's source is a woman between 35 and 70 years old with stage III lung adenocarcinoma. The sample in question was peripheral blood mononuclear cells, obtained before any cancer treatment. CDR3 nucleotide sequence: TGTGCCAGCAGTCCGGGGGGGGTGACTTACACCGGGGAGCTGTTTTTT. Its translation: CASSPGGVTYTGELFF.